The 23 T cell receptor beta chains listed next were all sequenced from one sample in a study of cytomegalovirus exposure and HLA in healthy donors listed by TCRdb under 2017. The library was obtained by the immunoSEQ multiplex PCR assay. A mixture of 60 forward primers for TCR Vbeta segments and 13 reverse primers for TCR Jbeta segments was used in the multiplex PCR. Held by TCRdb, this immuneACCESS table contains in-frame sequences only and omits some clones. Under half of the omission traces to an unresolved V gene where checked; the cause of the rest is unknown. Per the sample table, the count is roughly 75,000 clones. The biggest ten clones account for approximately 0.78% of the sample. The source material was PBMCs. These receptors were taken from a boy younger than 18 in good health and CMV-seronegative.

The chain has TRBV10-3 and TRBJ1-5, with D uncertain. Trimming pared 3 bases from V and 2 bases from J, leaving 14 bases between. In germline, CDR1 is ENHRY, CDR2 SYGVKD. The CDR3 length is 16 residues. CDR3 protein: CAISDRGFVGNQPQHF. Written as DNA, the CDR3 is TGTGCCATCAGTGATCGGGGTTTCGTGGGCAATCAGCCCCAGCATTTT.

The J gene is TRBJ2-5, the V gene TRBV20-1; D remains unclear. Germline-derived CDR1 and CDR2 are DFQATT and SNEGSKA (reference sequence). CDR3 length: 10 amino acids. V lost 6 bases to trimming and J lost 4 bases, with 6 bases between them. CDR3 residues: CSAYAETQYF. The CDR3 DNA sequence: TGCAGTGCCTATGCAGAGACCCAGTACTTC.

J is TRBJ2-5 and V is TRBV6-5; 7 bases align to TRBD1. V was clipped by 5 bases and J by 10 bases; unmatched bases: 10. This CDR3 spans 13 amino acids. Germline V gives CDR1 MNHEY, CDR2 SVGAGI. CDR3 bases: TGTGCCAGCAGTGAACTCGGGACAGCGGTCCAGTACTTC. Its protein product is CASSELGTAVQYF.

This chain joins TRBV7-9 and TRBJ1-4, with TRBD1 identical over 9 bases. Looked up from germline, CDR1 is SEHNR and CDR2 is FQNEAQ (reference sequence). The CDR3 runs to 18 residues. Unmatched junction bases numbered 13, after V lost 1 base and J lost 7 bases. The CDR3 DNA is TGTGCCAGCAGCTTAGGGTTGGGACAGGGTAACAGTGGTGAAAAACTGTTTTTT. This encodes CASSLGLGQGNSGEKLFF.

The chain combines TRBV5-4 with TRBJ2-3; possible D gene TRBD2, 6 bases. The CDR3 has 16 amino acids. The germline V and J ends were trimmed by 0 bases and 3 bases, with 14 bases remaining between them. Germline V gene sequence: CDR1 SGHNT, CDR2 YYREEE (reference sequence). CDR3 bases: TGTGCCAGCAGCTTGGAACCGGAAGGGAGGACAGATACGCAGTATTTT. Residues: CASSLEPEGRTDTQYF.

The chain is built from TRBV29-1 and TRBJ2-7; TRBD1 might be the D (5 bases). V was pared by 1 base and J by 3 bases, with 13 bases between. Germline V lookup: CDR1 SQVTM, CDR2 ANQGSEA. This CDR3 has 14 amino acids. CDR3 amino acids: CSVEGSDRGYEQYF. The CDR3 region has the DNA TGCAGCGTTGAAGGTTCAGATAGGGGCTACGAGCAGTACTTC.

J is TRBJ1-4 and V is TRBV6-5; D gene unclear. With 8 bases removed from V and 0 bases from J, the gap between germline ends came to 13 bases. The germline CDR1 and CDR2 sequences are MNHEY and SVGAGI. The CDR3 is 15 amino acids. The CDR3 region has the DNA TGTGCCAGCTCCAGGTGGAAAACAACTAATGAAAAACTGTTTTTT. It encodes CASSRWKTTNEKLFF.

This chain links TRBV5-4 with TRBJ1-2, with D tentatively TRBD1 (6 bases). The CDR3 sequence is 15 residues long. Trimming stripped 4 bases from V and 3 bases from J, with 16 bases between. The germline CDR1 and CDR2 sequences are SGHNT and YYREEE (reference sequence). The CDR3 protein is CASSRSTGSDYGYTF. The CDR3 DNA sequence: TGTGCCAGCAGCCGATCGACAGGCTCAGACTATGGCTACACCTTC. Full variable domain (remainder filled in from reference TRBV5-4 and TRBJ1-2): ETGVTQSPTHLIKTRGQQVTLRCSSQSGHNTVSWYQQALGQGPQFIFQYYREEENGRGNFPPRFSGLQFPNYSSELNVNALELDDSALYLCASSRSTGSDYGYTFGSGTRLTVV.

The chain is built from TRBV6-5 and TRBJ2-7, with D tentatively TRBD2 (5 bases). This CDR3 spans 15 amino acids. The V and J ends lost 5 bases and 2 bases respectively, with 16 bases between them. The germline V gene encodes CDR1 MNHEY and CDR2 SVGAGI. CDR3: CASSLRENQAYEQYF. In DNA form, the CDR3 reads TGTGCCAGCAGTCTCCGGGAAAATCAAGCCTACGAGCAGTACTTC.

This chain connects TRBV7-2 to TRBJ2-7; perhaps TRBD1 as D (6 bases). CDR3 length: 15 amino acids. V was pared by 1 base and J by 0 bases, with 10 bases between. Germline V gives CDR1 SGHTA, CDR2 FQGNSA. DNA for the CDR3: TGTGCCAGCAGCTTAGTAGGACAGAGCTCCTACGAGCAGTACTTC. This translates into CASSLVGQSSYEQYF.

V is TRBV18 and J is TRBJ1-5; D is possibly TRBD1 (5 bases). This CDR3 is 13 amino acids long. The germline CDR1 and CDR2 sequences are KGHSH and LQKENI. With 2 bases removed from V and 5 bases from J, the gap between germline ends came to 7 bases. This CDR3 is CASSPGGDQPQHF. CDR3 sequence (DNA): TGTGCCAGCTCACCAGGGGGGGATCAGCCCCAGCATTTT.

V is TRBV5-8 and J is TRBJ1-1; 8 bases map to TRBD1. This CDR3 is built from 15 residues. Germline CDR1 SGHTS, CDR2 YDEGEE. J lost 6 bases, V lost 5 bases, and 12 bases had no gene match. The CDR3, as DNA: TGTGCCAGCAGTATAGGACAGGGTGTAATCCCTGAAGCTTTCTTT. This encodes CASSIGQGVIPEAFF.

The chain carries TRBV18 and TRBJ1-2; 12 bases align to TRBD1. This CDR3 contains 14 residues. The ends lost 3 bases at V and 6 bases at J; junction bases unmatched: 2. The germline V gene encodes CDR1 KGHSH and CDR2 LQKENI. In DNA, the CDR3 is TGTGCCAGCTCACCGGGACAGGGGGCGGATGGCTACACCTTC. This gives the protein CASSPGQGADGYTF. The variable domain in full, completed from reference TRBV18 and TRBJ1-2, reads NAGVMQNPRHLVRRRGQEARLRCSPMKGHSHVYWYRQLPEEGLKFMVYLQKENIIDESGMPKERFSAEFPKEGPSILRIQQVVRGDSAAYFCASSPGQGADGYTFGSGTRLTVV.

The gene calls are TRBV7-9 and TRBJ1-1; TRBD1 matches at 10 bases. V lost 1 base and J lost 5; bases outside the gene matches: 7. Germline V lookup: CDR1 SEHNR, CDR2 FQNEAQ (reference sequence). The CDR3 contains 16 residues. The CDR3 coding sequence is TGTGCCAGCAGCTTAGAAGTAGGACAGGGGGGGACTGAAGCTTTCTTT. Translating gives CASSLEVGQGGTEAFF.

CDR3 region: CASSDKGRPQHF. CDR3 DNA sequence: TGTGCCAGCAGCGACAAGGGGCGGCCCCAGCATTTT. The chain joins TRBV5-5 to TRBJ1-5; a possible D gene is TRBD1 (5 bases). CDR3 length: 12 residues. Deletions cut 4 bases from V and 9 bases from J, with 11 bases between. The germline CDR1 and CDR2 sequences are SGHKS and YYEKEE (reference sequence).

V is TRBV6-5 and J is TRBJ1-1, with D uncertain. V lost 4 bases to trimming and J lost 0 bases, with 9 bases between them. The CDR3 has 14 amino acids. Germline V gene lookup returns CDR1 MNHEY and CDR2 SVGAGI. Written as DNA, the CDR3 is TGTGCCAGCAGTTCTGTCACAGTGAACACTGAAGCTTTCTTT. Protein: CASSSVTVNTEAFF.

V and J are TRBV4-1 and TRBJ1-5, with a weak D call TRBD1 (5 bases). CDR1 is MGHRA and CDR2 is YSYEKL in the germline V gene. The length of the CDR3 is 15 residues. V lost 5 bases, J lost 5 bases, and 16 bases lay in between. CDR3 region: CASSSSRVPDQPQHF. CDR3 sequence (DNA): TGCGCCAGCAGCTCCTCCAGGGTCCCTGATCAGCCCCAGCATTTT.

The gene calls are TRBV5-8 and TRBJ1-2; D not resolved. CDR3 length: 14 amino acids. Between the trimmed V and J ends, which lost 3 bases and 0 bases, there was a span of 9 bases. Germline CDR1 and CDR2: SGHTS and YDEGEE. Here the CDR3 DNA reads TGTGCCAGCAGCTCACACAGAGCTAACTATGGCTACACCTTC. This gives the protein CASSSHRANYGYTF.

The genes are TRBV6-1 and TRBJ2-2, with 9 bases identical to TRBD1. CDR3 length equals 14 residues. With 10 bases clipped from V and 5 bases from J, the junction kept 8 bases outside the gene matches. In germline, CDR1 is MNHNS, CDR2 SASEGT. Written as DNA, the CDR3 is TGTGCCACCCGGGACAGGGTGTTAACCGGGGAGCTGTTTTTT. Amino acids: CATRDRVLTGELFF.

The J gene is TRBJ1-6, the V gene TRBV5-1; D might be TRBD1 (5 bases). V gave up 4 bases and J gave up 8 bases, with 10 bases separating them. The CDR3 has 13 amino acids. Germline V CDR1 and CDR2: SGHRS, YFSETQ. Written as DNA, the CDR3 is TGCGCCAGCAGCGGTACAGGACATTCACCCCTCCACTTT. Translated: CASSGTGHSPLHF.

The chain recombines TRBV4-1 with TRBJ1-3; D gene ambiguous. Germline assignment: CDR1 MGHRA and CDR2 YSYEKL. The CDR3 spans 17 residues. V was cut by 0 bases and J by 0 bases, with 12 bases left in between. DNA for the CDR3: TGCGCCAGCAGCCAAGATTACAATCCGAACTCTGGAAACACCATATATTTT. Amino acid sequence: CASSQDYNPNSGNTIYF.

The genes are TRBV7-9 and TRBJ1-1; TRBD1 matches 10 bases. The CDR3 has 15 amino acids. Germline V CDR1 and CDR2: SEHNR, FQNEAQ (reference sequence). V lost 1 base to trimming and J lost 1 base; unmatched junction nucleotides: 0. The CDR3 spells CASSLGDRGNTEAFF. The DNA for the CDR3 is TGTGCCAGCAGCTTAGGGGACAGGGGGAACACTGAAGCTTTCTTT.

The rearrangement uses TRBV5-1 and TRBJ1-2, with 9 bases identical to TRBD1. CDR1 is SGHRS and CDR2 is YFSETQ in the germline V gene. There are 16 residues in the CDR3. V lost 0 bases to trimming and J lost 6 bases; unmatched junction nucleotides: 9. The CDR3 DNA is TGCGCCAGCAGCTTGGGGGGACAGGGTGGATTCGATGGCTACACCTTC. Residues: CASSLGGQGGFDGYTF.